The 16 T cell receptor beta chains presented below share a single source sample, sequenced in a study of cytomegalovirus exposure and HLA in healthy donors. Primers for the PCR totalled 60 Vbeta and 13 Jbeta. Only in-frame clones appear in the TCRdb table, and some are missing; sequencing was by immunoSEQ multiplex PCR. This sample yields some 150,000 clones, of which 70% to 85% are seen a single time; 1.5% to 2.5% belongs to the top ten. Source material: PBMCs. These receptors originate from a woman aged 40 to 55 in good health and CMV-seronegative.

The rearrangement uses TRBV19 and TRBJ1-5; TRBD1 matches 9 bases. This CDR3 has 15 amino acids. Germline V lookup: CDR1 LNHDA, CDR2 SQIVND (reference sequence). V lost 5 bases and J lost 3; bases outside the gene matches: 5. CDR3 sequence reads: CASSGTGGPNQPQHF. The CDR3 nucleotides read TGTGCCAGTAGTGGAACAGGGGGCCCCAATCAGCCCCAGCATTTT.

The chain is built from TRBV25-1 and TRBJ2-2; no firm D call. The germline V and J ends were trimmed by 6 bases and 2 bases, with 7 bases remaining between them. The germline V gene has CDR1 MGHDK and CDR2 SYGVNS. The CDR3 runs 13 residues. Here the CDR3 reads CASRPTNTGELFF. CDR3 DNA sequence: TGTGCCAGCAGGCCGACTAACACCGGGGAGCTGTTTTTT. Variable domain in full (rest from reference TRBV25-1 and TRBJ2-2): EADIYQTPRYLVIGTGKKITLECSQTMGHDKMYWYQQDPGMELHLIHYSYGVNSTEKGDLSSESTVSRIRTEHFPLTLESARPSHTSQYLCASRPTNTGELFFGEGSRLTVL.

This chain joins TRBV7-2 and TRBJ1-2, with TRBD1 matching 7 bases. CDR1 and CDR2 from the germline V gene are SGHTA and FQGNSA. V lost 2 bases, J lost 13 bases, and 13 bases stayed unmatched. This CDR3 has 14 residues. CDR3 in amino acids: CASSLRFGQVQVTF. DNA of the CDR3: TGTGCCAGCAGCTTACGATTCGGACAGGTACAAGTCACCTTC.

The table lists this clone with a few counts. This sequence joins TRBV10-3 and TRBJ1-1, with 8 bases matching TRBD1. This CDR3 region has 13 residues. V was pared by 8 bases and J by 0 bases, with 2 bases of the junction left unmatched. Germline V gene sequence: CDR1 ENHRY, CDR2 SYGVKD. The DNA of the CDR3 is TGTGCCATCGGGACAGGATTGAACACTGAAGCTTTCTTT. Its translation is CAIGTGLNTEAFF.

The chain is built from TRBV14 and TRBJ2-2, with 7 positions matching TRBD2. The length of the CDR3 is 19 residues. J gave up 0 bases and V 0 bases, and 10 bases lay outside the gene matches. Looked up from germline, CDR1 is SGHDN and CDR2 is FVKESK. The CDR3 spells CASSQDLVWLAANTGELFF. The CDR3 DNA reads TGTGCCAGCAGCCAAGATCTGGTGTGGCTAGCGGCGAACACCGGGGAGCTGTTTTTT.

The table lists this clone with a few counts. This sequence joins TRBV19 and TRBJ1-2; D is possibly TRBD1 (5 bases). Germline loops: CDR1 LNHDA, CDR2 SQIVND (reference sequence). Trimming took 7 bases from V and 0 from J, leaving 15 bases between them. This CDR3 is 15 amino acids long. The CDR3 protein is CASNPSWGANYGYTF. The CDR3, as DNA: TGTGCCAGTAACCCAAGTTGGGGGGCTAACTATGGCTACACCTTC.

The chain links TRBV30 to TRBJ2-7; D remains ambiguous. With 2 bases removed from V and 7 bases from J, the gap between germline ends came to 12 bases. Looked up from germline, CDR1 is GTSNPN and CDR2 is SVGIG (reference sequence). This CDR3 is built from 12 residues. CDR3 residues: CAWSPITVEQYF. The CDR3 DNA reads TGTGCCTGGAGTCCCATTACGGTAGAGCAGTACTTC.

The chain links TRBV4-1 to TRBJ1-1; no clear D gene. Deletions cut 0 bases from V and 0 bases from J, with 8 bases between. CDR1 is MGHRA and CDR2 is YSYEKL in the germline V gene. There are 15 residues in the CDR3. CDR3 protein: CASSQEAAMNTEAFF. The CDR3 DNA sequence: TGCGCCAGCAGCCAAGAGGCGGCTATGAACACTGAAGCTTTCTTT.

This sequence joins TRBV14 and TRBJ1-1; tentatively, D is TRBD1 (6 bases). Per the germline V gene, CDR1 is SGHDN and CDR2 is FVKESK. V was shortened by 3 bases and J by 0 bases, with 17 bases between the two germline ends. There are 17 residues in the CDR3. The CDR3 loop reads CASSHTGTNTLNTEAFF. CDR3 DNA sequence: TGTGCCAGCAGCCATACCGGGACAAACACTTTGAACACTGAAGCTTTCTTT.

V is TRBV28 and J is TRBJ1-5, with unresolved D. Germline assignment: CDR1 MDHEN and CDR2 SYDVKM. The germline V and J ends were trimmed by 5 bases and 6 bases, with 20 bases remaining between them. The CDR3 loop spans 16 amino acids. The CDR3 loop is CASSLEGFKVGQPQHF. CDR3 sequence (DNA): TGTGCCAGCAGTCTCGAGGGATTCAAAGTTGGTCAGCCCCAGCATTTT. Using reference TRBV28 and TRBJ1-5 for the parts outside the CDR3, the full variable domain is DVKVTQSSRYLVKRTGEKVFLECVQDMDHENMFWYRQDPGLGLRLIYFSYDVKMKEKGDIPEGYSVSREKKERFSLILESASTNQTSMYLCASSLEGFKVGQPQHFGDGTRLSIL.

This clone was seen only once. The chain couples TRBV5-1 to TRBJ2-7; 9 bases are a match to TRBD1. Germline V lookup: CDR1 SGHRS, CDR2 YFSETQ. The CDR3 totals 13 residues. Trimming at V came to 4 bases and at J to 6 bases, leaving 5 bases not matched to a gene. The CDR3 region is CASSRDRAGEQYF. The CDR3 DNA reads as TGCGCCAGCAGCCGGGACAGGGCTGGCGAGCAGTACTTC.

The rearrangement uses TRBV15 and TRBJ1-2; maybe TRBD1 (5 bases). Trimming took 0 bases from V and 7 from J, leaving 15 bases between them. This CDR3 is built from 15 residues. Germline assignment: CDR1 LNHNV and CDR2 YYDKDF (reference sequence). CDR3 nucleotides: TGTGCCACCAGCAGAGATCATGGCAGGGTCGGTGGCTACACCTTC. Protein sequence: CATSRDHGRVGGYTF.

This clone rates as medium-sized. The DNA for the CDR3 is TGCGCCAGCAGCCAGTCTTTCCCTCGGGGACAGGGATCGGGCCTTGACTATGGCTACACCTTC. Residues: CASSQSFPRGQGSGLDYGYTF. J is TRBJ1-2 and V is TRBV4-3, with TRBD1 matching over 9 bases. The length of the CDR3 is 21 residues. Germline V gives CDR1 LGHNA, CDR2 YSLEER. Losses at the gene ends were 3 bases for V and 3 bases for J; bases not matched to a gene: 23.

This chain joins TRBV7-9 and TRBJ1-1; tentative D call: TRBD1 (5 bases). V lost 6 bases and J 0 bases, leaving 11 bases between the germline ends. There are 14 residues in the CDR3. From germline, CDR1 is SEHNR and CDR2 FQNEAQ (reference sequence). The CDR3, as DNA: TGTGCCAGCAGGCGGGGCAGTATGAACACTGAAGCTTTCTTT. Amino acid sequence: CASRRGSMNTEAFF.

In DNA, the CDR3 is TGTGCCAGCAGGCTGGGGGCTAGCGGGACCGAGCAGTACTTC. Amino acids: CASRLGASGTEQYF. V usage is TRBV5-4 and J usage is TRBJ2-7, with 9 nucleotides matching TRBD2. The germline gives CDR1 SGHNT, CDR2 YYREEE (reference sequence). This CDR3 region has 14 residues. V lost 5 bases, J lost 6 bases, and 9 bases stayed unmatched.

The gene calls are TRBV23-1 and TRBJ2-1; tentative D call: TRBD1 (6 bases). TRBV23-1 is annotated as an ORF whose role is uncertain. V lost 3 bases and J 2 bases, leaving 14 bases between the germline ends. CDR3 size: 16 residues. The CDR3 region is CASSQRDIGAYNEQFF. Here the CDR3 DNA reads TGCGCCAGCAGTCAGAGGGACATAGGGGCCTACAATGAGCAGTTCTTC.